The present T cell receptor (beta chain) was sequenced within a study of cytomegalovirus exposure and HLA in healthy donors. Findings of the study overall: According to a subsequent analysis, TCR clusters identified in the first cohort showed a tendency to co-occur across the roughly 110 validation repertoires.

With regard to this clone: No antigen is known for it.

CDR1 and CDR2 (germline): KGHSH, LQKENI. Trimming took 3 bases from V and 7 from J; bases not matched to a gene: 6. The CDR3 is made up of 15 amino acids. Measured with immunoSEQ multiplex PCR; TCRdb has only the in-frame clones, and not every one. The table has roughly 280,000 clones, approximately 86% seen once. The chain uses TRBV18 and TRBJ1-5, with 10 bases fitting TRBD1. The clonotype originates from a woman younger than 30 in good health and CMV-seronegative. Source material: PBMCs. CDR3 nucleotide sequence: TGTGCCAGCTCACCGAACCGGGACAGGGGACAGCCCCAGCATTTT. Translated, it gives CASSPNRDRGQPQHF.